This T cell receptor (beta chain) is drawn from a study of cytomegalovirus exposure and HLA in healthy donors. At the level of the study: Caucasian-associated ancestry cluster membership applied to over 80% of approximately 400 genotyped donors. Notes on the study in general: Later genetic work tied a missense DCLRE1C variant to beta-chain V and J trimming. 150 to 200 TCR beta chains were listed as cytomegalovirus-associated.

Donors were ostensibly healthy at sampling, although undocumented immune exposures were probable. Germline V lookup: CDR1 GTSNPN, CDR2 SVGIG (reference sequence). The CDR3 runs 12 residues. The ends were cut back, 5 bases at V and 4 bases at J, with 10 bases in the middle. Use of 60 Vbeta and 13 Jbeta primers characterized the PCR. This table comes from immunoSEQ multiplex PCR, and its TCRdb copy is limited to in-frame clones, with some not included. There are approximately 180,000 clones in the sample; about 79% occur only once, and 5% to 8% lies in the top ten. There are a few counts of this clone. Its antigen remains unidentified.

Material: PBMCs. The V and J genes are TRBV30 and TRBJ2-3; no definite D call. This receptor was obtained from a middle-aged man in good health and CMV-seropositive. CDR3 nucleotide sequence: TGTGCCTGGGCTACCTCGGCAGATACGCAGTATTTT. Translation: CAWATSADTQYF.